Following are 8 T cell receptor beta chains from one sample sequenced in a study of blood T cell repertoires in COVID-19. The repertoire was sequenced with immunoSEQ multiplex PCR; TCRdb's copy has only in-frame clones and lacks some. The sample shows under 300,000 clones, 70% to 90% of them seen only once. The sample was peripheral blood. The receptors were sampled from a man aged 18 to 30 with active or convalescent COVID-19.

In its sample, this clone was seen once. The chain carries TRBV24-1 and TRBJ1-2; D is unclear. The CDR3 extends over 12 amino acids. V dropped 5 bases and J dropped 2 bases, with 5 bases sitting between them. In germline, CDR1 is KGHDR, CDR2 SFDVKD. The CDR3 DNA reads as TGTGCCACCAGTGTGGAGAACTATGGCTACACCTTC. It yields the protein CATSVENYGYTF.

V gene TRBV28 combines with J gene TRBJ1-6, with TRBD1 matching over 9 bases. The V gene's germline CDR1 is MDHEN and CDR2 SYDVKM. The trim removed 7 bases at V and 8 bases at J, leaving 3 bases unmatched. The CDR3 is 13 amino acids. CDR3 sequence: CASTRQGDSPLHF. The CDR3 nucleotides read TGTGCCAGCACCCGACAGGGGGATTCACCCCTCCACTTT.

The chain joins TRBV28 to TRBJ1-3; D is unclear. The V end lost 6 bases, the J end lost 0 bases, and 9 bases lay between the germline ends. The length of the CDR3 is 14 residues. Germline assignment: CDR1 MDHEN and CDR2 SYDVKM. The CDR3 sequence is CASSFSPSGNTIYF. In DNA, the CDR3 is TGTGCCAGCAGCTTTAGCCCCTCTGGAAACACCATATATTTT.

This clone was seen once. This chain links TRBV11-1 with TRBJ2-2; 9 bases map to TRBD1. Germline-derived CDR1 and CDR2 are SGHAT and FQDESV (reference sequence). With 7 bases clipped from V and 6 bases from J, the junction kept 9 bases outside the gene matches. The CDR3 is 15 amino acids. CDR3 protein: CASTPRDRVSGELFF. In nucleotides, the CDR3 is TGTGCCAGCACCCCGAGGGACAGGGTCTCCGGGGAGCTGTTTTTT.

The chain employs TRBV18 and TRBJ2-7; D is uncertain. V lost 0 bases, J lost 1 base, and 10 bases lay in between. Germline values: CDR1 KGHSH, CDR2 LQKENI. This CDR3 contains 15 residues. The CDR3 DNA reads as TGTGCCAGCTCACCACCCTCGCGTTTATCCTACGAGCAGTACTTC. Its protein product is CASSPPSRLSYEQYF.

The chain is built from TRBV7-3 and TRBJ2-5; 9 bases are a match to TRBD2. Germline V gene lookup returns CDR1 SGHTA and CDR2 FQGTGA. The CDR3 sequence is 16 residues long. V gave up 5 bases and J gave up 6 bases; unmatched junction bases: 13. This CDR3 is CASSLQGGRDVKTQYF. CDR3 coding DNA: TGTGCCAGCAGCCTTCAGGGCGGGAGGGACGTTAAGACCCAGTACTTC.

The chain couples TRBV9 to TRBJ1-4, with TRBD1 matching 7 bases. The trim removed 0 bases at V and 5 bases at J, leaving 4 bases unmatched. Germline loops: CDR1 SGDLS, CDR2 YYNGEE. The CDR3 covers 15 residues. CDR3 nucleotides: TGTGCCAGCAGCGTAGGGACAGGACAAAATGAAAAACTGTTTTTT. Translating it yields CASSVGTGQNEKLFF.

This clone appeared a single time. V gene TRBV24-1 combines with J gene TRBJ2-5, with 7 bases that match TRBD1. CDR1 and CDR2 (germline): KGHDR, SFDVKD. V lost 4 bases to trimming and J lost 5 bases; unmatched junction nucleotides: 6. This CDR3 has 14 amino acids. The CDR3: CATSDPTGTETQYF. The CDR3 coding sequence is TGTGCCACCAGTGACCCGACAGGGACGGAGACCCAGTACTTC.